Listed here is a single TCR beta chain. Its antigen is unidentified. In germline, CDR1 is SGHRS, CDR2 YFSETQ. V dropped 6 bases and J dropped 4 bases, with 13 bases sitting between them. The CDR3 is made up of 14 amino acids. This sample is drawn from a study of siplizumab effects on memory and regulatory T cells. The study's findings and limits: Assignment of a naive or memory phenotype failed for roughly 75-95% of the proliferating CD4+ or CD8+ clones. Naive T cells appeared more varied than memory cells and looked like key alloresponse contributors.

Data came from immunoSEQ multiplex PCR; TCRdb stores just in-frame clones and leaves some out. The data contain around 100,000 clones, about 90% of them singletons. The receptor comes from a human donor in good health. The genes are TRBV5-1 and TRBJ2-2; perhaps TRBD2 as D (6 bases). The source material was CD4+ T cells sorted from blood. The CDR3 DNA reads TGCGCCAGCATGGGAGGTAGCGGCACCGGGGAGCTGTTTTTT. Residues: CASMGGSGTGELFF. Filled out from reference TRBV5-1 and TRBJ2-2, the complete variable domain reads KAGVTQTPRYLIKTRGQQVTLSCSPISGHRSVSWYQQTPGQGLQFLFEYFSETQRNKGNFPGRFSGRQFSNSRSEMNVSTLELGDSALYLCASMGGSGTGELFFGEGSRLTVL.